These 26 T cell receptor beta chains were sequenced from one sample in a study of cytomegalovirus exposure and HLA in healthy donors. PCR primers comprised 60 Vbeta and 13 Jbeta primers. The assay was immunoSEQ multiplex PCR, and TCRdb's table has in-frame clones only and misses some. The table has approximately 110,000 clones, over 60% seen once; the top ten hold 2.5% to 3%. The sequencing input was PBMCs. These receptors all stem from a woman aged 18-35 years in good health and CMV-seropositive.

V is TRBV27 and J is TRBJ1-5; TRBD1 matches 10 bases. Germline V CDR1 and CDR2: MNHEY, SMNVEV (reference sequence). This CDR3 is 15 amino acids long. Unmatched junction bases numbered 7, after V lost 6 bases and J lost 5 bases. DNA of the CDR3: TGTGCCAGCAGCCCAGACAGGGGGCGGCATCAGCCCCAGCATTTT. Translating it yields CASSPDRGRHQPQHF.

The V call is TRBV4-1, the J call TRBJ1-2, with 8 bases fitting TRBD1. The length of the CDR3 is 14 residues. Germline CDR1 is MGHRA and CDR2 is YSYEKL. V was clipped by 6 bases and J by 7 bases; unmatched bases: 10. The CDR3 loop is CASRLTIQGAGYTF. DNA of the CDR3: TGCGCCAGCAGGCTCACCATCCAGGGGGCTGGCTACACCTTC.

V is TRBV7-6 and J is TRBJ1-3; D unclear. Germline V gene sequence: CDR1 SGHVS, CDR2 FNYEAQ. This CDR3 comprises 16 residues. V dropped 1 base and J dropped 4 bases, with 14 bases sitting between them. The CDR3 loop reads CASSLETRVMGNTIYF. In DNA, the CDR3 is TGTGCCAGCAGCTTAGAGACTCGGGTCATGGGAAACACCATATATTTT. The complete variable domain, with remaining parts taken from reference TRBV7-6 and TRBJ1-3, reads GAGVSQSPRYKVTKRGQDVALRCDPISGHVSLYWYRQALGQGPEFLTYFNYEAQQDKSGLPNDRFSAERPEGSISTLTIQRTEQRDSAMYRCASSLETRVMGNTIYFGEGSWLTVV.

This clone occurred a few times. This chain links TRBV4-1 with TRBJ2-2; 9 positions agree with TRBD1. Germline V CDR1 and CDR2: MGHRA, YSYEKL. CDR3 length: 15 residues. After removal of 4 bases from V and 6 bases from J, the junction contained 6 bases not matched to a gene. The CDR3 spells CASSPWDRDPGELFF. CDR3 in DNA: TGCGCCAGCAGCCCCTGGGACAGGGACCCCGGGGAGCTGTTTTTT.

The table lists this clone with a count of one. V is TRBV10-3 and J is TRBJ1-4, with 11 bases aligning to TRBD1. CDR1 and CDR2 from the germline V gene are ENHRY and SYGVKD. The CDR3 has 15 amino acids. J lost 8 bases, V lost 0 bases, and 2 bases had no gene match. CDR3 coding DNA: TGTGCCATCAGTGAGTCGGGGACAGGGGGAGAAAAACTGTTTTTT. Protein: CAISESGTGGEKLFF.

V and J are TRBV10-3 and TRBJ1-5; D is ambiguous. Trimming shortened V by 4 bases and J by 2 bases, and 9 bases separated the two germline ends. CDR1 is ENHRY, CDR2 SYGVKD, per germline. CDR3 length: 14 amino acids. For the CDR3, the DNA is TGTGCCATCAGTGCCGGGGAGCGCAATCAGCCCCAGCATTTT. Translating gives CAISAGERNQPQHF.

The genes are TRBV30 and TRBJ1-1; TRBD1 matches at 7 bases. Germline V gene lookup returns CDR1 GTSNPN and CDR2 SVGIG (reference sequence). The CDR3 runs to 13 residues. J gave up 5 bases and V 2 bases, and 5 bases lay outside the gene matches. The CDR3 bases are TGTGCCTGGAGTTCCAGGGGGGTGACTGAAGCTTTCTTT. Amino acids: CAWSSRGVTEAFF.

This clone was recorded a few times. The chain carries TRBV30 and TRBJ2-3; TRBD2 agrees at 8 bases. The length of the CDR3 is 15 residues. V lost 2 bases, J lost 4 bases, and 8 bases stayed unmatched. Germline V gene sequence: CDR1 GTSNPN, CDR2 SVGIG (reference sequence). DNA for the CDR3: TGTGCCTGGAGTAGCGGGGGAGGGGAGCCAGATACGCAGTATTTT. Translated: CAWSSGGGEPDTQYF. The variable domain in full, with the rest retrieved from reference TRBV30 and TRBJ2-3, is SQTIHQWPATLVQPVGSPLSLECTVEGTSNPNLYWYRQAAGRGLQLLFYSVGIGQISSEVPQNLSASRPQDRQFILSSKKLLLSDSGFYLCAWSSGGGEPDTQYFGPGTRLTVL.

The rearrangement uses TRBV10-2 and TRBJ1-2; maybe TRBD1 (5 bases). Per germline, CDR1 WSHSY and CDR2 SAAADI. The CDR3 totals 14 residues. V was trimmed by 4 bases and J by 4 bases, leaving 13 bases between them. The CDR3: CASSGAGGSYGYTF. The DNA of the CDR3 is TGCGCCAGCAGTGGCGCCGGGGGTTCCTATGGCTACACCTTC.

The chain couples TRBV10-3 to TRBJ1-1; D not resolved. The CDR3 spans 16 residues. The germline gives CDR1 ENHRY, CDR2 SYGVKD. Between the trimmed V and J ends, which lost 0 bases and 3 bases, there was a span of 14 bases. The CDR3 DNA reads as TGTGCCATCAGTGAGTCGACGGCAGGCCGGCACACTGAAGCTTTCTTT. Encoded protein: CAISESTAGRHTEAFF.

As concerns this clone: The junction does not match germline at one end; this may be a read error. CDR3 protein: CASSQENRGADTQYF. Here the CDR3 DNA reads TGTGCCAGCAGCCAGGAGAACAGGGGGGCAGATACGCAGTATTTT. The rearrangement uses TRBV4-1 and TRBJ2-3; 8 nucleotides line up with TRBD1. This CDR3 has 15 residues. Germline CDR1 reads MGHRA; CDR2 reads YSYEKL.

This clone was detected only once. The CDR3 sequence: CASVRDRTYNEQFF. The DNA for the CDR3 is TGTGCCAGCGTCCGGGACAGGACGTACAATGAGCAGTTCTTC. The chain has TRBV5-5 and TRBJ2-1; TRBD1 aligns across 8 bases. The J segment lost 4 bases and the V segment lost 7 bases, leaving 7 bases of the junction unmatched. The V gene's germline CDR1 is SGHKS and CDR2 YYEKEE (reference sequence). This CDR3 region has 14 residues.

The chain employs TRBV30 and TRBJ1-2, with D perhaps TRBD1 (6 bases). The V and J ends lost 6 bases and 8 bases respectively, with 10 bases between them. The CDR3 totals 10 residues. Germline CDR1 GTSNPN, CDR2 SVGIG (reference sequence). The CDR3 nucleotides read TGTGCCTGTTGGACAGACGGCTACACCTTC. Translating gives CACWTDGYTF.

The chain employs TRBV19 and TRBJ2-5, with D unresolved. CDR1 and CDR2 from the germline V gene are LNHDA and SQIVND (reference sequence). The V end lost 5 bases, the J end lost 4 bases, and 11 bases lay between the germline ends. The CDR3 extends over 13 amino acids. DNA of the CDR3: TGTGCCAGTAGTTACCTAGTGGGAGAGACCCAGTACTTC. Protein product: CASSYLVGETQYF.

The rearrangement links TRBV11-2 to TRBJ2-7, with TRBD1 identical over 8 bases. Germline-derived CDR1 and CDR2 are SGHAT and FQNNGV. The CDR3 contains 14 residues. Trimming took 5 bases from V and 3 from J; bases not matched to a gene: 6. The chain's CDR3 is CASSLGQGDYEQYF. CDR3 in DNA: TGTGCCAGCAGCCTTGGACAGGGTGACTACGAGCAGTACTTC.

This chain joins TRBV15 and TRBJ2-5; a possible D gene is TRBD2 (5 bases). Germline-derived CDR1 and CDR2 are LNHNV and YYDKDF (reference sequence). V was shortened by 0 bases and J by 5 bases, with 13 bases between the two germline ends. The CDR3 is 15 amino acids. The CDR3 is CATSRDPGMEETQYF. As DNA, the CDR3 is TGTGCCACCAGCAGAGATCCGGGAATGGAGGAGACCCAGTACTTC. The entire variable domain, with the rest obtained from reference TRBV15 and TRBJ2-5, is as follows: DAMVIQNPRYQVTQFGKPVTLSCSQTLNHNVMYWYQQKSSQAPKLLFHYYDKDFNNEADTPDNFQSRRPNTSFCFLDIRSPGLGDTAMYLCATSRDPGMEETQYFGPGTRLLVL.

The rearrangement joins TRBV5-1 to TRBJ2-5, with 10 bases aligning to TRBD2. This CDR3 contains 15 residues. Germline assignment: CDR1 SGHRS and CDR2 YFSETQ. Germline trimming cut 0 bases from V and 1 base from J; bases unmatched to any gene: 0. Here the CDR3 DNA reads TGCGCCAGCAGCTTGGGGACTAGCGGCCAAGAGACCCAGTACTTC. Translation: CASSLGTSGQETQYF. Supplemented by reference TRBV5-1 and TRBJ2-5, the full variable domain reads KAGVTQTPRYLIKTRGQQVTLSCSPISGHRSVSWYQQTPGQGLQFLFEYFSETQRNKGNFPGRFSGRQFSNSRSEMNVSTLELGDSALYLCASSLGTSGQETQYFGPGTRLLVL.

The chain couples TRBV4-2 to TRBJ1-1; D is perhaps TRBD1 (6 bases). Germline V CDR1 and CDR2: LGHNA, YNFKEQ. Trimming removed 1 base from V and 5 bases from J, with 17 bases in between. CDR3 length: 16 amino acids. Written as DNA, the CDR3 is TGTGCCAGCAGCCAAGCCCCGGGGGGGGCTGGTACTGAAGCTTTCTTT. This sequence encodes CASSQAPGGAGTEAFF.

This chain uses TRBV7-6 with TRBJ2-3; no reliable D call. This CDR3 has 15 residues. Trimming pared 1 base from V and 0 bases from J, leaving 8 bases between. Germline assignment: CDR1 SGHVS and CDR2 FNYEAQ. The CDR3 protein is CASSLGASSTDTQYF. The CDR3 bases are TGTGCCAGCAGCTTAGGGGCAAGTAGCACAGATACGCAGTATTTT.

This clone was seen more than once but under ten times. The CDR3 reads CASSPPEAGEQYF. The DNA of the CDR3 is TGTGCCAGCTCACCACCGGAGGCGGGGGAGCAGTACTTC. The chain has TRBV18 and TRBJ2-7, with D possibly being TRBD2 (6 bases). CDR1 KGHSH and CDR2 LQKENI come from the germline V gene. CDR3 size: 13 residues. V gave up 0 bases and J gave up 7 bases, with 10 bases separating them. The full variable domain, with the rest looked up from reference TRBV18 and TRBJ2-7, is NAGVMQNPRHLVRRRGQEARLRCSPMKGHSHVYWYRQLPEEGLKFMVYLQKENIIDESGMPKERFSAEFPKEGPSILRIQQVVRGDSAAYFCASSPPEAGEQYFGPGTRLTVT.

This clone was seen more than once but under ten times. The chain combines TRBV18 with TRBJ1-5, with TRBD1 matching over 7 bases. The CDR3 length is 14 residues. The V gene's germline CDR1 is KGHSH and CDR2 LQKENI. After removal of 1 base from V and 4 bases from J, the junction contained 1 base not matched to a gene. The CDR3 loop is CASSPQQGNQPQHF. The CDR3 nucleotides are TGTGCCAGCTCACCACAACAGGGGAATCAGCCCCAGCATTTT.

The chain has TRBV19 and TRBJ1-2, with D perhaps matching TRBD1 (5 bases). With 1 base removed from V and 2 bases from J, the gap between germline ends came to 8 bases. Germline CDR1 and CDR2: LNHDA and SQIVND (reference sequence). This CDR3 is built from 14 residues. In nucleotides, the CDR3 is TGTGCCAGTAGTATAGGGTCAGGGAACTATGGCTACACCTTC. Translated: CASSIGSGNYGYTF.

The rearrangement uses TRBV20-1 and TRBJ1-1; no reliable D call. Trimming took off 6 bases at V and 7 bases at J, with 12 bases between the two ends. This CDR3 spans 11 amino acids. Germline assignment: CDR1 DFQATT and CDR2 SNEGSKA (reference sequence). The CDR3: CSALIRGEAFF. For the CDR3, the DNA is TGCAGTGCCCTCATCCGAGGTGAAGCTTTCTTT.

The rearrangement joins TRBV7-9 to TRBJ2-1; 8 nucleotides match TRBD2. After removal of 8 bases from V and 14 bases from J, the junction contained 8 bases not matched to a gene. CDR3 size: 11 residues. Germline V gene data show CDR1 as SEHNR and CDR2 as FQNEAQ (reference sequence). CDR3 sequence: CASSLSGVEFF. DNA of the CDR3: TGTGCCAGCTCACTTAGCGGGGTAGAGTTCTTC.

In the case of this clone: At one end the junction does not follow the germline gene, possibly because of a read error. This rearrangement joins TRBV7-9 to TRBJ1-2; no definite D call. This CDR3 has 13 amino acids. From germline, CDR1 is SEHNR and CDR2 FQNEAQ (reference sequence). Here the CDR3 DNA reads TGTTCCAGCAGCGTGGAGCTTAACTATGGCTACACCTTC. Residues: CSSSVELNYGYTF.

The V call is TRBV18, the J call TRBJ2-2; D perhaps matches TRBD2 (6 bases). V lost 6 bases and J 3 bases, leaving 14 bases between the germline ends. CDR3 length: 15 amino acids. Germline V lookup: CDR1 KGHSH, CDR2 LQKENI. CDR3 in amino acids: CASSQTGDYTGELFF. In nucleotides, the CDR3 is TGTGCCAGCTCGCAAACGGGAGATTACACCGGGGAGCTGTTTTTT.